This is a list of T cell receptor beta chains from one sample in a study of cytomegalovirus exposure and HLA in healthy donors. Produced via immunoSEQ multiplex PCR; TCRdb's table is partial and in-frame only. The table lists 150,000 to 200,000 clones, over 60% of them singletons. The sample taken for sequencing was PBMCs. Source of these receptors: a woman in her thirties or forties in good health and CMV-seronegative. Each CDR3 is given with its conserved first and last residue. The D gene is left open where the match is weak. Clone size appears in some rows only: once, few, many, or a class for an expanded clone.

TRBJ1-6 - - TRBV6-1 TGTGCCAGCAGCAGGGGTTATTCCGGATCACCCCTCCACTTT CASSRGYSGSPLHF
TRBJ1-6 - - TRBV5-1 TGCGCCAGCAGCTTGGCGTGGGGGCAGAATTCACCCCTCCACTTT CASSLAWGQNSPLHF
TRBJ1-1 - - TRBV6-1 TGTGCCAGCAGTTATTGGGGGGGGGACACTGAAGCTTTCTTT CASSYWGGDTEAFF
TRBJ2-3 TRBD2 - TRBV5-6 TGTGCCAGCAGCAGCCCACTAGCGGGGGCGGCAGATACGCAGTATTTT CASSSPLAGAADTQYF
TRBJ2-1 TRBD1 - TRBV10-3 TGTGCCATCAGCTCGACAGGGTTGGGCAATGAGCAGTTCTTC CAISSTGLGNEQFF
TRBJ2-7 - few TRBV11-2 TGTGCCAGCAGCCTCATCGGACTATCCCGGGGTGGGAGTACGGAGCAGTACTTC CASSLIGLSRGGSTEQYF
TRBJ2-1 - - TRBV11-3 TGTGCCAGCAGCCAAGGGTGGGGGCTATCCTACAATGAGCAGTTCTTC CASSQGWGLSYNEQFF
TRBJ1-2 - - TRBV25-1 TGTGCCAGCAGACCCCCGGGGGGGGGTCGCTACACCTTC CASRPPGGGRYTF
TRBJ2-1 - - TRBV21-1 TGTGCCAGCAGCCCCCGAGATCGGACAGGGGACATCGGTGAGCAGTTCTTC CASSPRDRTGDIGEQFF
TRBJ1-2 - - TRBV28 TGTGCCAGCAGTTTATCCGGGTATGGCTACACCTTC CASSLSGYGYTF
TRBJ1-1 TRBD1 - TRBV19 TGTGCCAGTAGTATCCGGGACAGGGCTGGGCGCGCTTTCTTT CASSIRDRAGRAFF
TRBJ2-7 - - TRBV5-1 TGCGCCAGCAGCTACCACACCTACGAGCAGTACTTC CASSYHTYEQYF
TRBJ2-7 TRBD1 - TRBV4-1 TGCGCCAGCAGCCCAGGGGACAGGAGCTCCTACGAGCAGTACTTC CASSPGDRSSYEQYF
TRBJ2-5 TRBD1 - TRBV5-6 TGTGCCAGCAGAGAAACGGGACAGGGGAATCGAGAGCAGTACTTC CASRETGQGNREQYF
TRBJ2-7 TRBD1 few TRBV18 TGTGCCAGCTCTCGAGCGGAATGGACAGGGGTTGGGTACGAGCAGTACTTC CASSRAEWTGVGYEQYF
TRBJ2-7 - once TRBV28 TGTGCCAGCAGTCAGGCCGGGACACAAGAAACCTACGAGCAGTACTTC CASSQAGTQETYEQYF
TRBJ2-3 TRBD2 - TRBV5-1 TGCGCCAGCAGCTTGACCCTAGCGGGGGGTGATACGCAGTATTTT CASSLTLAGGDTQYF
TRBJ2-7 - - TRBV5-5 TGTGCCAGCAGCTTGCGACAGCTTACGGAGCAGTACTTC CASSLRQLTEQYF
TRBJ2-5 TRBD2 - TRBV7-2 TGTGCCAGCAGCCCCGGGACTAGCAAGGCCCAGTACTTC CASSPGTSKAQYF
TRBJ1-1 TRBD1 - TRBV27 TGTGCCAGCAGTTATGCAGGGGGCAAAGCTTTCTTT CASSYAGGKAFF
TRBJ1-2 TRBD1 - TRBV4-1 TGCGCCAGCAGCCAAAAGCAGGGGGCCGGGACAGGGTGGGATGGCTACACCTTC CASSQKQGAGTGWDGYTF
TRBJ2-5 - - TRBV25-1 TGTGCCAGCAGTGAATATCGGGGGACGTATGTAGAGACCCAGTACTTC CASSEYRGTYVETQYF
TRBJ1-1 - - TRBV9 TGTGCCAGCAGCGTTCGGGGTGTGAACACTGAAGCTTTCTTT CASSVRGVNTEAFF
TRBJ1-3 - - TRBV5-8 TGTGCCAGTGGAGCCTTTACGCCCTCTGGAAACACCATATATTTT CASGAFTPSGNTIYF
TRBJ2-3 TRBD1 - TRBV7-2 TGTGCCAGCACGCAGCCAAGGGGGCGCGCAGATACGCAGTATTTT CASTQPRGRADTQYF
TRBJ1-1 TRBD1 - TRBV5-1 TGCGCCAGCAGCGGGGGACAGGGCCTTATGTACACTGAAGCTTTCTTT CASSGGQGLMYTEAFF
TRBJ1-1 - - TRBV27 TGTGCCAGCTTCGCAGGGATCGACTTGAACACTGAAGCTTTCTTT CASFAGIDLNTEAFF
TRBJ1-5 TRBD1 - TRBV28 TGTGCCAGCAGTTCGACAGGGGGTAGCAATCAGCCCCAGCATTTT CASSSTGGSNQPQHF
TRBJ1-5 - few TRBV19 TGTGCCAGTAGTATAGGTGAGCAGCCCCAGCATTTT CASSIGEQPQHF
TRBJ1-2 TRBD1 - TRBV27 TGTGCCAGCAGTAGACAGGGGAGAGACTATGGCTACACCTTC CASSRQGRDYGYTF
TRBJ1-1 TRBD1 - TRBV10-2 TGCGCCAGCGAGCCCGACAGGGAAGGTTTGGCTTTCTTT CASEPDREGLAFF
TRBJ2-7 TRBD1 - TRBV18 TGTGCCAGCTCACCCCAGGGGGCGGCTAGCGAGCAGTACTTC CASSPQGAASEQYF
TRBJ2-7 TRBD1 - TRBV28 TGTGCCAGCTCTATACAGGGGGTAGGGGGCGAGCAGTACTTC CASSIQGVGGEQYF
TRBJ2-1 - - TRBV2 TGTGCCAGCAGTGACAGGGGAGTAGGCTACAATGAGCAGTTCTTC CASSDRGVGYNEQFF
TRBJ2-7 - few TRBV14 TGTGCCAGCAGCCATCCAACCGCAGGGACCTACGAGCAGTACTTC CASSHPTAGTYEQYF
TRBJ1-1 - - TRBV2 TGTGCCAGCAGTGAAGACAGGGAGAGGGGCACTGAAGCTTTCTTT CASSEDRERGTEAFF
TRBJ2-7 - - TRBV18 TGTGCCAGCTCACCGTTTTCGGCGGGCACCTCCTACGAGCAGTACTTC CASSPFSAGTSYEQYF
TRBJ2-2 TRBD1 few TRBV5-6 TGTGCCAGCAGCTTGTCCTACCGGGACAGGGGAACCGGGGAGCTGTTTTTT CASSLSYRDRGTGELFF
TRBJ1-2 - - TRBV5-8 TGTGCCAGCAGCTTGAGGGAGGTCTATGGCTACACCTTC CASSLREVYGYTF
TRBJ2-5 - - TRBV5-1 TGCGCCAGCAGCTTGCAACTAGCCGTCCAAGAGACCCAGTACTTC CASSLQLAVQETQYF